Shown below are 8 T cell receptor beta chains from a single sample sequenced in a study of cytomegalovirus exposure and HLA in healthy donors. This PCR relied on a set of 60 Vbeta primers and 13 Jbeta primers. Sequencing used immunoSEQ multiplex PCR; TCRdb keeps in-frame clones, though not all of them. The sample table includes tens of thousands of clones. Sequencing was done on a sample of PBMCs. These receptors were taken from a male donor in good health and CMV-seronegative.

The V and J genes are TRBV7-3 and TRBJ2-7; 10 bases agree with TRBD1. Looked up from germline, CDR1 is SGHTA and CDR2 is FQGTGA. The CDR3 runs 14 residues. The V and J ends lost 5 bases and 2 bases, in that order; junction bases with no gene match: 3. CDR3 nucleotide sequence: TGTGCCAGCAGCCAGGGACAGGGGCCCTACGAGCAGTACTTC. Protein sequence: CASSQGQGPYEQYF.

The V and J genes are TRBV7-8 and TRBJ2-7; maybe TRBD2 (5 bases). V shed 4 bases and J shed 5 bases, with 18 bases lying between them. CDR3 length: 15 amino acids. The germline V gene has CDR1 SGHVS and CDR2 FQNEAQ. The CDR3, as DNA: TGTGCCAGCAGCTCCATGGGAGCGGTGATCGACGAGCAGTACTTC. It specifies CASSSMGAVIDEQYF.

This chain joins TRBV5-1 and TRBJ2-3, with TRBD2 matching over 7 bases. Germline CDR1 is SGHRS and CDR2 is YFSETQ. Trimming at V came to 3 bases and at J to 6 bases, leaving 13 bases not matched to a gene. The CDR3 runs to 16 residues. CDR3 amino acids: CASSSVTSTFDDTQYF. CDR3 DNA sequence: TGCGCCAGCAGCTCCGTGACTAGCACCTTTGACGATACGCAGTATTTT.

The chain is built from TRBV7-9 and TRBJ2-3, with D tentatively TRBD1 (5 bases). The CDR3 is 14 amino acids. Trimming removed 5 bases at V and 4 bases at J, with 13 bases between. Germline assignment: CDR1 SEHNR and CDR2 FQNEAQ (reference sequence). The CDR3, as DNA: TGTGCCAGCAGCCCCCTAGGGGCCGCAGATACGCAGTATTTT. As protein: CASSPLGAADTQYF.

The chain combines TRBV5-4 with TRBJ2-2, with 13 bases matching TRBD2. The CDR3 totals 16 residues. Germline loops: CDR1 SGHNT, CDR2 YYREEE (reference sequence). V lost 4 bases and J lost 8; bases outside the gene matches: 8. The DNA for the CDR3 is TGTGCCAGCAGCGAGACTAGCGGGAGGCCGACTGGGGAGCTGTTTTTT. The encoded protein is CASSETSGRPTGELFF.

Comments on this clone: The junction does not match germline at one end; this may be a read error. The CDR3 DNA sequence: TGTGCCAGCAGCGAAGGCTTTAGCGGAAACTACGAGCAGTACTTC. It encodes CASSEGFSGNYEQYF. The chain is built from TRBV2 and TRBJ2-5; D is perhaps TRBD2 (6 bases). The J call may not be correct, given that the DNA end is closer to TRBJ2-7. This CDR3 is 15 amino acids long. Germline V CDR1 and CDR2: SNHLY, FYNNEI.

The rearrangement uses TRBV7-9 and TRBJ2-2; 7 bases are shared with TRBD1. The V segment lost 4 bases and the J segment 7 bases; nucleotides outside the gene matches: 6. Per the germline V gene, CDR1 is SEHNR and CDR2 is FQNEAQ (reference sequence). The CDR3 loop spans 14 amino acids. The chain's CDR3 is CASSSRQGSGELFF. The CDR3 coding sequence is TGTGCCAGCAGCTCCAGACAGGGCAGCGGGGAGCTGTTTTTT.

The V call is TRBV6-1, the J call TRBJ2-1; 7 bases align to TRBD1. This CDR3 contains 16 residues. Germline lookup yields CDR1 MNHNS and CDR2 SASEGT. The trim removed 1 base at V and 7 bases at J, leaving 10 bases unmatched. CDR3 sequence: CASSEVWGRGRNEQFF. DNA for the CDR3: TGTGCCAGCAGTGAAGTGTGGGGAAGGGGGCGGAATGAGCAGTTCTTC.